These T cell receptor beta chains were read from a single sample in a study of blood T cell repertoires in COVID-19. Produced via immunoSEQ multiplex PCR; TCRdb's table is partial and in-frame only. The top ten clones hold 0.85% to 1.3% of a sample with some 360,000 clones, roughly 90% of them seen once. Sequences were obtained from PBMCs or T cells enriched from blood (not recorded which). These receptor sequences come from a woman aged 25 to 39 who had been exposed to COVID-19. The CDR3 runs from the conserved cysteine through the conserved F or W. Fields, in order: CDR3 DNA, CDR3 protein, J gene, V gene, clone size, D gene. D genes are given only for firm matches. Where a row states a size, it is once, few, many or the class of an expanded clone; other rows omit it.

TGTGCCAGCAGTTCCCAATTCGGGCAGTACTTC,CASSSQFGQYF,TRBJ2-7,TRBV28,-,-
TGTGCCAGTAGTATACCGGGACAGAGGAACACCGGGGAGCTGTTTTTT,CASSIPGQRNTGELFF,TRBJ2-2,TRBV19,-,TRBD1
TGTGCCAGCAGTCCCCAACAGATTTACCAAGAGACCCAGTACTTC,CASSPQQIYQETQYF,TRBJ2-5,TRBV28,-,-
TGTGCCAGCAGTTACGGGACACAGGGGGCAAGCTATGGCTACACCTTC,CASSYGTQGASYGYTF,TRBJ1-2,TRBV6-5,-,TRBD1
TGTGCCAGCAGCCCACAAGGACAGGCGCAACATAATTCACCCCTCCACTTT,CASSPQGQAQHNSPLHF,TRBJ1-6,TRBV9,-,TRBD1
TGTGCCAGCAGCTCCGGCGACGGGTCATACGATAGCTACGAGCAGTACTTC,CASSSGDGSYDSYEQYF,TRBJ2-7,TRBV9,-,-
TGTGCCAGCAGCGTAGAAAAAGGGCGGGCCGGGGGGAATGAGCAGTTCTTC,CASSVEKGRAGGNEQFF,TRBJ2-1,TRBV9,-,TRBD2
TGCGCCAGCAGCCTCCAAGAGTGGGACTTGGGGAATGAGCAGTTCTTC,CASSLQEWDLGNEQFF,TRBJ2-1,TRBV4-1,-,-
TGTGCCAGCAGTGACTCGACAATCGGCAATCAGCCCCAGCATTTT,CASSDSTIGNQPQHF,TRBJ1-5,TRBV2,few,-
TGTGCCAGCAGCTTAGGACAGGTCGGCACTGAAGCTTTCTTT,CASSLGQVGTEAFF,TRBJ1-1,TRBV7-6,-,-
TGTGCCAGCAGCTTACTCGATGGGACAAGTAATGAAAAACTGTTTTTT,CASSLLDGTSNEKLFF,TRBJ1-4,TRBV7-9,-,-
TGCGCCAGCAGCAAGGGACAGGGTCCCCACGAGCATTACTTC,CASSKGQGPHEHYF,TRBJ2-7,TRBV10-1,-,TRBD1
TGTGCCAGCAGGGTACAGGGCCCGGGGATCTACGAGCAGTACTTC,CASRVQGPGIYEQYF,TRBJ2-7,TRBV28,-,-
TGTGCCAGCAGCGTAGTGGCGGGACCCACAGATACGCAGTATTTT,CASSVVAGPTDTQYF,TRBJ2-3,TRBV9,-,-
TGCGCCAGCAGTTCGGGACAGGGGGTCCATAAAAATCGGATTAGCACAGATACGCAGTATTTT,CASSSGQGVHKNRISTDTQYF,TRBJ2-3,TRBV10-1,-,TRBD1
TGCGCCAGCAGCCAAGATCGTTCCTTCCAAGAGACCCAGTACTTC,CASSQDRSFQETQYF,TRBJ2-5,TRBV4-1,-,-
TGTGCCAGCAGCTTGTGGACAGGGAATCAGCCCCAGCATTTT,CASSLWTGNQPQHF,TRBJ1-5,TRBV5-8,few,TRBD1
TGTGCCAGCAGTTCTCCATACCTTCTAGCGGGAGTCGTAAGCTCCTACGAGCAGTACTTC,CASSSPYLLAGVVSSYEQYF,TRBJ2-7,TRBV28,-,TRBD2
TGTGCCAGCAGTCTAGCGGGAGAGGGCGAGCAGTACTTC,CASSLAGEGEQYF,TRBJ2-7,TRBV3-1/TRBV3-2,-,TRBD2
TGTGCCAGCCAGACAGGGGAGGCCCTCAATCAGCCCCAGCATTTT,CASQTGEALNQPQHF,TRBJ1-5,TRBV19,-,TRBD1
TGTGCCAGCAGCTCCCGGGGGGAGCTGTTTTTT,CASSSRGELFF,TRBJ2-2,TRBV11-3,-,-
TGTGCCAGCAGCAACCCGGGACAGGGGGCTAGGTCACCCCTCCACTTT,CASSNPGQGARSPLHF,TRBJ1-6,TRBV7-6,-,TRBD1
TGCAGCGTGGCGACAGGGCCCGGGGAGCTGTTTTTT,CSVATGPGELFF,TRBJ2-2,TRBV29-1,-,TRBD1
TGTGCCAGCAGTTTAACTCCGCGGAGCTCCTACGAGCAGTACTTC,CASSLTPRSSYEQYF,TRBJ2-7,TRBV27,-,-
TGTGCCAGTAGTATATCCCCGGGAGGCGGCTACACCTTC,CASSISPGGGYTF,TRBJ1-2,TRBV19,-,-
TGTGCCAGCAGCCTCACCCTTTGGACTCTCTCCTACGAGCAGTACTTC,CASSLTLWTLSYEQYF,TRBJ2-7,TRBV27,-,-
TGTGCCAGCAGTTACGCCTCTTTAGTGTTCGGTGCTGCGATAGCGGGTGGCTACACCTTC,CASSYASLVFGAAIAGGYTF,TRBJ1-2,TRBV6-2/TRBV6-3,-,-
TGTGCCAGCAGTTTATGGTCAACAGGGACCATGAACACTGAAGCTTTCTTT,CASSLWSTGTMNTEAFF,TRBJ1-1,TRBV28,few,-
TGTGCCAGCGGTTCAGTCGGGAGGAGCACAGATACGCAGTATTTT,CASGSVGRSTDTQYF,TRBJ2-3,TRBV2,-,TRBD2
TGTGCCAGCAGCTTAGATTTGGGCTGGGCCTATGGCTACACCTTC,CASSLDLGWAYGYTF,TRBJ1-2,TRBV11-2,few,-
TGTGCCAGCAGCAAAGGACAGGGTATTCAGCCCCAGCATTTT,CASSKGQGIQPQHF,TRBJ1-5,TRBV21-1,-,-
TGTGCCAGCAGCTTAAGGCGCCTAGCGGGAGCGGAAGAGACCCAGTACTTC,CASSLRRLAGAEETQYF,TRBJ2-5,TRBV7-3,-,TRBD2
TGTGCCAGCAGCCACCAAGCCAAAAACATTCAGTACTTC,CASSHQAKNIQYF,TRBJ2-4,TRBV3-1/TRBV3-2,-,-
TGTGCCAGCAGCCCCCGACTAGTGATTACCCGGTATTTT,CASSPRLVITRYF,TRBJ2-3,TRBV5-8,-,-
TGTGCTAGTGGTCTGGTGGGCAGGTATGAAAAACTGTTTTTT,CASGLVGRYEKLFF,TRBJ1-4,TRBV12-5,-,-
TGCAGCGTCGCGTCCGCGGGTTTTTCTTTCTTT,CSVASAGFSFF,TRBJ1-1,TRBV29-1,-,-
TGTGCCAGCAGTTTCTCCGGGACAGGTTCCTACGAGCAGTACTTC,CASSFSGTGSYEQYF,TRBJ2-7,TRBV28,-,TRBD1
TGTGCCAGCAGTTTATCTCGAGCGGGTAGCACAGATACGCAGTATTTT,CASSLSRAGSTDTQYF,TRBJ2-3,TRBV27,-,-
TGTGCCAGCAGTTGGGGGGGAAGTACCTACGAGCAGTACTTC,CASSWGGSTYEQYF,TRBJ2-7,TRBV27,-,TRBD2
TGTGCCAGCAGCCTTGGCGGAGTGGCCCAGCCCCAGCATTTT,CASSLGGVAQPQHF,TRBJ1-5,TRBV28,-,-
TGTGCCAGCAGCTTACGACTAGCGGACTACGAGCAGTACTTC,CASSLRLADYEQYF,TRBJ2-7,TRBV7-6,-,TRBD2
TGTGCCAGCAGCCCGTCGGACAGGGGGGGTGGCTACACCTTC,CASSPSDRGGGYTF,TRBJ1-2,TRBV28,-,TRBD1
TGTGCCAGCAGCTTCGGGACAGGGAGGACCCAGTACTTC,CASSFGTGRTQYF,TRBJ2-5,TRBV12-1,-,-
TGTGCCAGCAGTACAGATCCGGGACAGGGGACCCACGAGCAGTACTTC,CASSTDPGQGTHEQYF,TRBJ2-7,TRBV7-9,-,TRBD1
TGTGCCACCAAGGACAGGGGTTTTGATCAGCCCCAGCATTTT,CATKDRGFDQPQHF,TRBJ1-5,TRBV24-1,-,TRBD1
TGTGCCAGCAGTATCACAGGGGGCCCCAAAAACATTCAGTACTTC,CASSITGGPKNIQYF,TRBJ2-4,TRBV28,-,TRBD1
TGTGCCAGCAGCCACCCACAAAGAGACGGGTGGCGCTCTGAAGCTTTCTTT,CASSHPQRDGWRSEAFF,TRBJ1-1,TRBV3-1/TRBV3-2,-,-
TGTGCCAGCAGCCGGACGGGACAGGCTTACACTGAAGCTTTCTTT,CASSRTGQAYTEAFF,TRBJ1-1,TRBV7-2,-,TRBD1
TGTGCCAGCAGCCCCCGAGTCCGGGATACGCAGTATTTT,CASSPRVRDTQYF,TRBJ2-3,TRBV7-6,-,-
TGTGCCAGCAGTTGGGGACAGGGGGCCTACAATGAGCAGTTCTTC,CASSWGQGAYNEQFF,TRBJ2-1,TRBV6-5,-,TRBD1
TGTGCCAGCTCACCAGTCGGGGGTACTGAAGCTTTCTTT,CASSPVGGTEAFF,TRBJ1-1,TRBV18,-,-